The clone carrying this T cell receptor (beta chain) has just a few counts. What it binds is not known. The sample belongs to a study of blood T cells in healthy people across ages. The study, taken as a whole, reports: Aged donors had fewer naive CD4+ cells and lower diversity than long-lived donors. It was held that diversity estimates obtained from one million T cells represented underestimates. Strong correlation was found linking TCR beta diversity to naive T cell percentage.

The study drew donors from healthy Caucasian individuals in Russia aged roughly 6 to 90. A second PCR of roughly 7 to 11 cycles used a sample-barcoded 5' primer and a J-beta primer mix. TCRdb independently ran MiXCR on the 5' RACE reads; one entry per CDR3 protein. The sample comprises approximately 400,000 distinct CDR3 sequences, 45% to 65% of which are singletons, and 45% to 65% rests with the top ten. CDR1 and CDR2 from the germline V gene are MDHEN and SYDVKM. V was pared by 6 bases and J by 9 bases, with 9 bases of the junction left unmatched. This CDR3 is 14 amino acids long. This TCR was sampled from a man in his sixties in good health. Source material: blood. V usage is TRBV28 and J usage is TRBJ2-1, with TRBD2 matching 9 bases. The CDR3 DNA follows: TGTGCCAGCAGGGAGGGGACTAGCAGGGCTGAGCAGTTCTTC. Translation gives CASREGTSRAEQFF.